Presented here are 28 T cell receptor beta chains from one specimen sequenced in a study of blood T cells in healthy people across ages. Then a second PCR, running roughly 7 to 11 cycles, was carried out with a sample-barcoded 5' primer and a J-beta primer mix. MiXCR, applied by TCRdb to the 5' RACE reads, yields one record per CDR3 protein. The sample has about 1,400,000 distinct CDR3 sequences, 55% to 75% seen once. Sequenced: blood. The receptors were sampled from a man younger than 35 in good health.

The genes are TRBV6-2 or TRBV6-3 and TRBJ2-7, with TRBD1 matching 7 bases. The CDR3 totals 14 residues. V was clipped by 7 bases and J by 0 bases; unmatched bases: 6. Per the germline V gene, CDR1 is MNHEY and CDR2 is SVGEGT. The CDR3 region is CASKGASSSYEQYF. Written as DNA, the CDR3 is TGTGCCAGCAAGGGGGCCTCTAGCTCCTACGAGCAGTACTTC.

This rearrangement joins TRBV5-1 to TRBJ1-2; 7 positions agree with TRBD1. Germline trimming cut 5 bases from V and 1 base from J; bases unmatched to any gene: 8. Germline CDR1 is SGHRS and CDR2 is YFSETQ. The length of the CDR3 is 15 residues. CDR3 region: CASRLRDRVNYGYTF. As DNA, the CDR3 is TGCGCCAGCAGACTCCGGGACAGAGTTAACTATGGCTACACCTTC.

This clonotype was observed a few times. The CDR3 region is CASSYSASNQPQHF. The CDR3 DNA follows: TGTGCCAGCAGTTATTCGGCGAGCAATCAGCCCCAGCATTTT. The chain is built from TRBV6-5 and TRBJ1-5; D unclear. V lost 3 bases and J 1 base, leaving 7 bases between the germline ends. This CDR3 has 14 residues. Germline V gene lookup returns CDR1 MNHEY and CDR2 SVGAGI.

The chain joins TRBV20-1 to TRBJ1-2, with a weak D call TRBD1 (5 bases). The CDR3 spans 14 residues. With 1 base removed from V and 3 bases from J, the gap between germline ends came to 12 bases. In germline, CDR1 is DFQATT, CDR2 SNEGSKA (reference sequence). CDR3 protein: CSARVLQGDYGYTF. The CDR3 DNA is TGCAGTGCTAGAGTTCTCCAGGGCGACTATGGCTACACCTTC.

This clonotype was observed a few times. The chain uses TRBV5-1 and TRBJ1-4; the match to TRBD1 covers 7 bases. CDR1 is SGHRS, CDR2 YFSETQ, per germline. This CDR3 contains 14 residues. J lost 3 bases, V lost 2 bases, and 1 base had no gene match. CDR3: CASSFQGANEKLFF. The DNA for the CDR3 is TGCGCCAGCAGCTTCCAGGGGGCTAATGAAAAACTGTTTTTT.

This clonotype was counted between two and nine times. The chain is built from TRBV12-5 and TRBJ2-7, with TRBD2 matching 10 bases. There are 14 residues in the CDR3. Germline CDR1 reads LGHNT; CDR2 reads FRNRAP. CDR3 loop: CSSLLAGEFGEQYF. DNA of the CDR3: TGTTCCAGCCTTCTAGCGGGAGAATTCGGAGAGCAGTACTTC.

The sample holds a few counts of this clonotype. V usage is TRBV29-1 and J usage is TRBJ2-5, with D possibly matching TRBD2 (5 bases). Germline-derived CDR1 and CDR2 are SQVTM and ANQGSEA. The germline V and J ends were trimmed by 5 bases and 5 bases, with 15 bases remaining between them. The CDR3 covers 13 residues. The CDR3, as DNA: TGCAGCGTTAGGACTTCACTGGGGGAGACCCAGTACTTC. It encodes CSVRTSLGETQYF.

This chain links TRBV7-9 with TRBJ1-6; D is perhaps TRBD1 (6 bases). From germline, CDR1 is SEHNR and CDR2 FQNEAQ (reference sequence). The CDR3 is made up of 15 amino acids. V was cut by 6 bases and J by 8 bases, with 17 bases left in between. The CDR3 region is CASRPGHLPYSPLHF. The CDR3 region has the DNA TGTGCCAGCAGGCCGGGACATCTGCCCTATTCACCCCTCCACTTT.

The chain couples TRBV12-3 or TRBV12-4 to TRBJ1-5; 9 positions match TRBD1. After removal of 0 bases from V and 1 base from J, the junction contained 4 bases not matched to a gene. The length of the CDR3 is 17 residues. CDR3 sequence: CASSLAMGQGSNQPQHF. DNA for the CDR3: TGTGCCAGCAGTTTAGCGATGGGACAGGGAAGCAATCAGCCCCAGCATTTT.

This clonotype was recorded a few times. This chain uses TRBV20-1 with TRBJ2-5, with 13 bases fitting TRBD2. V trimming: 6 bases; J trimming: 1 base; junction bases outside the gene matches: 8. The V gene's germline CDR1 is DFQATT and CDR2 SNEGSKA (reference sequence). The CDR3 runs 16 residues. The DNA for the CDR3 is TGCAGTGCCCCGATGGGACTAGCGGGGCGCCAAGAGACCCAGTACTTC. It is translated as CSAPMGLAGRQETQYF.

The genes are TRBV12-3 or TRBV12-4 and TRBJ2-3, with 8 bases aligning to TRBD2. This CDR3 comprises 16 residues. The trim removed 5 bases at V and 4 bases at J, leaving 11 bases unmatched. The DNA of the CDR3 is TGTGCCAGCAGTGTCAGCGGGAGTGATAGCGCAGATACGCAGTATTTT. This encodes CASSVSGSDSADTQYF.

The J gene is TRBJ1-2, the V gene TRBV7-2, with a possible D match to TRBD1 (6 bases). This CDR3 comprises 17 residues. V gave up 2 bases and J gave up 4 bases, with 20 bases separating them. Germline V gene data show CDR1 as SGHTA and CDR2 as FQGNSA. The CDR3 reads CASSLIGPGERGYGYTF. The CDR3 DNA is TGTGCCAGCAGCTTAATCGGCCCAGGGGAAAGGGGCTATGGCTACACCTTC.

This clonotype was detected only a few times. The rearrangement uses TRBV20-1 and TRBJ2-3; D call uncertain. The V and J ends lost 5 bases and 1 base respectively, with 4 bases between them. The germline CDR1 and CDR2 sequences are DFQATT and SNEGSKA (reference sequence). The CDR3 loop spans 11 amino acids. The CDR3 reads CSAGGTDTQYF. In nucleotides, the CDR3 is TGCAGTGCTGGGGGCACAGATACGCAGTATTTT.

This rearrangement joins TRBV27 to TRBJ2-7; D remains unclear. Trimming took off 5 bases at V and 0 bases at J, with 11 bases between the two ends. Per germline, CDR1 MNHEY and CDR2 SMNVEV (reference sequence). This CDR3 has 14 amino acids. CDR3 sequence (DNA): TGTGCCAGCAGTCTGTTACAGAGCTCCTACGAGCAGTACTTC. This sequence encodes CASSLLQSSYEQYF.

The chain joins TRBV7-7 to TRBJ1-1; D is perhaps TRBD1 (5 bases). Trimming took 8 bases from V and 4 from J, leaving 11 bases between them. The CDR3 extends over 12 amino acids. CDR1 and CDR2 from the germline V gene are SSHAT and FNYEAQ (reference sequence). In nucleotides, the CDR3 is TGTGCCAGCCCCCGGGGCTTCACTGAAGCTTTCTTT. Its protein is CASPRGFTEAFF.

The J gene is TRBJ1-3, the V gene TRBV12-3 or TRBV12-4; TRBD1 matches 9 bases. There are 13 residues in the CDR3. The V segment lost 8 bases and the J segment 7 bases; nucleotides outside the gene matches: 6. CDR3 bases: TGTGCCAGCGCCGGGACAGGGACGAACACCATATATTTT. Protein: CASAGTGTNTIYF.

This clonotype occurred once. The rearrangement links TRBV27 to TRBJ2-5; D is uncertain. Germline-derived CDR1 and CDR2 are MNHEY and SMNVEV (reference sequence). Trimming left V 8 bases short and J 2 bases short, with 21 bases between. The CDR3 length is 16 residues. The CDR3 region has the DNA TGTGCCAGCGACCTTGCGAAAATAGCCGTACAAGAGACCCAGTACTTC. Translation gives CASDLAKIAVQETQYF.

This clonotype appeared many times. The CDR3 reads CASSLSGEQFF. The DNA of the CDR3 is TGTGCCAGCAGCCTTAGCGGGGAGCAGTTCTTC. The V call is TRBV7-9, the J call TRBJ2-1, with TRBD2 matching 7 bases. CDR1 and CDR2 (germline): SEHNR, FQNEAQ (reference sequence). Unmatched junction bases numbered 2, after V lost 5 bases and J lost 10 bases. CDR3 length: 11 amino acids.

The V and J genes are TRBV7-9 and TRBJ2-4; TRBD2 aligns across 10 bases. The J call may be in error: the DNA end matches TRBJ2-7 better. Germline V lookup: CDR1 SEHNR, CDR2 FQNEAQ (reference sequence). This CDR3 has 16 amino acids. The CDR3 region is CASSLRVASGSDEQYF. Written as DNA, the CDR3 is TGTGCCAGCAGCTTAAGAGTGGCTAGCGGGAGTGACGAGCAGTACTTC.

The V gene is TRBV29-1, the J gene TRBJ1-2, with 7 bases identical to TRBD1. The CDR3 consists of 11 residues. After removal of 7 bases from V and 6 bases from J, the junction contained 5 bases not matched to a gene. Looked up from germline, CDR1 is SQVTM and CDR2 is ANQGSEA. CDR3 sequence reads: CSAHGQDGYTF. CDR3 in DNA: TGCAGCGCTCATGGACAGGATGGCTACACCTTC.

The gene calls are TRBV4-3 and TRBJ2-1; D not certain. This CDR3 region has 16 residues. CDR1 is LGHNA and CDR2 is YSLEER in the germline V gene. The V and J ends lost 0 bases and 0 bases respectively, with 9 bases between them. The CDR3 sequence is CASSQDSRSSYNEQFF. In DNA, the CDR3 is TGCGCCAGCAGCCAAGATTCCAGGAGCTCCTACAATGAGCAGTTCTTC.

The genes are TRBV4-3 and TRBJ2-7; possible D gene TRBD1, 5 bases. The CDR3 is 15 residues long. CDR1 is LGHNA and CDR2 is YSLEER in the germline V gene. V shed 1 base and J shed 3 bases, with 13 bases lying between them. The DNA of the CDR3 is TGCGCCAGCAGCCAAGGTCTAGGGGCAGGCTACGAGCAGTACTTC. Its translation: CASSQGLGAGYEQYF.

V usage is TRBV10-3 and J usage is TRBJ2-7, with D possibly TRBD1 on 6 matching bases. Trimming pared 4 bases from V and 3 bases from J, leaving 13 bases between. The V gene's germline CDR1 is ENHRY and CDR2 SYGVKD. This CDR3 has 14 amino acids. CDR3 residues: CAISVWGLNYEQYF. The DNA of the CDR3 is TGTGCCATCAGTGTATGGGGGCTTAACTACGAGCAGTACTTC.

The gene calls are TRBV6-5 and TRBJ2-5; 9 bases align to TRBD1. Trimming removed 6 bases from V and 4 bases from J; junction bases left unmatched: 9. This CDR3 is built from 15 residues. CDR1 is MNHEY and CDR2 is SVGAGI in the germline V gene. Here the CDR3 DNA reads TGTGCCAGCAGCCGAGGGACAGGGAGAACAGAGACCCAGTACTTC. As protein: CASSRGTGRTETQYF.

This clonotype appeared a single time. J is TRBJ2-7 and V is TRBV6-1; D remains ambiguous. The V gene lost 1 base and the J gene lost 6 bases, with 7 bases spanning the gap. This CDR3 has 12 amino acids. Germline CDR1 MNHNS, CDR2 SASEGT. DNA for the CDR3: TGTGCCAGCAGTGAAGGGGTGTTCGAGCAGTACTTC. This codes for CASSEGVFEQYF.

The rearrangement joins TRBV4-3 to TRBJ2-5; D call uncertain. The J call could be wrong; TRBJ2-7 is a better fit for the DNA end. The CDR3 has 13 residues. Germline CDR1 and CDR2: LGHNA and YSLEER. This chain's CDR3 is CASSQDLLNEQYF. Written as DNA, the CDR3 is TGCGCCAGCAGCCAAGATCTCCTCAACGAGCAGTACTTC.

This clonotype was observed a few times. The chain joins TRBV5-1 to TRBJ2-1; no clear D. Germline CDR1 reads SGHRS; CDR2 reads YFSETQ. The CDR3 is made up of 13 amino acids. Deletions cut 0 bases from V and 10 bases from J, with 11 bases between. The CDR3 reads CASSLEVAREQFF. DNA for the CDR3: TGCGCCAGCAGCTTGGAAGTAGCCCGGGAGCAGTTCTTC.

The chain carries TRBV7-8 and TRBJ2-1, with no clear D. There are 13 residues in the CDR3. V gave up 5 bases and J gave up 7 bases, with 12 bases separating them. Germline assignment: CDR1 SGHVS and CDR2 FQNEAQ. CDR3 region: CASSERGINEQFF. CDR3 bases: TGTGCCAGCAGCGAACGTGGTATAAATGAGCAGTTCTTC.